This T cell receptor beta chain was profiled in a study of blood T cell repertoires in COVID-19. The germline gives CDR1 LNHDA, CDR2 SQIVND (reference sequence). The CDR3 consists of 12 residues. Trimming shortened V by 4 bases and J by 4 bases, and 7 bases separated the two germline ends. The repertoire was sequenced with immunoSEQ multiplex PCR; TCRdb's copy has only in-frame clones and lacks some. Found here are roughly 250,000 clones, over 80% of them singletons; the top ten hold about 1.9%. Across 24 US areas, participants ranged in age from about 18 to 100 years. J is TRBJ2-5 and V is TRBV19; D perhaps matches TRBD1 (6 bases). This TCR derives from a woman in her late teens or twenties who had recovered from COVID-19. The sequenced sample was PBMCs or T cells enriched from blood (not recorded which). CDR3 protein: CASSTGVETQYF. The CDR3 coding sequence is TGTGCCAGTAGTACAGGGGTAGAGACCCAGTACTTC.